A selection of T cell receptor beta chains follows, all from one sample in a study of shared clonotypes between healthy human individuals. Profiled with immunoSEQ multiplex PCR; TCRdb holds only in-frame clones, not every one. The data show some 2,000,000 clones, about 95% seen once. Source material: naive CD8+ T cells sorted from blood. These receptors all stem from a man between 18 and 29 years old in good health. CDR3s include the opening cysteine and the closing phenylalanine or tryptophan. Fields, in order: D gene, clone size, J gene, V gene, CDR3 protein, CDR3 DNA. The D gene is left open where the match is weak. Some rows mark clone size as missing; the rest say once, few, many or name a class of expanded clone.

>TRBD1|-|TRBJ2-7|TRBV5-4
CASSLPRQGFYEQYF
TGTGCCAGCAGCTTGCCTAGACAGGGATTCTACGAGCAGTACTTC
>TRBD2|-|TRBJ2-3|TRBV10-2
CASSWTSVSTDTQYF
TGCGCCAGCAGTTGGACTAGCGTCAGCACAGATACGCAGTATTTT
>TRBD1|-|TRBJ1-2|TRBV6-6
CASSYSDRAADYTF
TGTGCCAGCAGTTACTCGGACAGGGCCGCTGACTACACCTTC
>-|-|TRBJ2-3|TRBV7-9
CATNSGPREDTQYF
TGTGCCACCAATAGTGGCCCCCGAGAAGATACGCAGTATTTT
>-|-|TRBJ1-6|TRBV4-3
CASSQVLNIGTNNSPLHF
TGCGCCAGCAGCCAAGTCTTAAACATCGGGACAAATAATTCACCCCTCCACTTT
>-|-|TRBJ1-2|TRBV4-1
CASSQGFGVNYGYTF
TGCGCCAGCAGCCAAGGATTTGGGGTTAACTATGGCTACACCTTC
>TRBD1|-|TRBJ1-1|TRBV7-8
CASSIGQGSTEAFF
TGTGCCAGCAGCATAGGACAGGGAAGCACTGAAGCTTTCTTT
>-|once|TRBJ2-7|TRBV9
CASSVGPDGGSYEQYF
TGTGCCAGCAGCGTGGGTCCGGACGGCGGATCCTACGAGCAGTACTTC
>-|-|TRBJ2-7|TRBV11-2
CASSFTLSYEQYF
TGTGCCAGCAGCTTTACACTCTCCTACGAGCAGTACTTC
>-|once|TRBJ2-3|TRBV4-1
CASSQEPSTDTQYF
TGCGCCAGCAGCCAAGAGCCCAGCACAGATACGCAGTATTTT
>TRBD2|-|TRBJ2-7|TRBV10-2
CASSEDSGGSYEQYF
TGCGCCAGCAGTGAGGATAGCGGGGGCTCCTACGAGCAGTACTTC
>TRBD2|-|TRBJ2-1|TRBV7-9
CASSLLRGARGEQFF
TGTGCCAGCAGCTTATTGCGGGGGGCGAGAGGAGAGCAGTTCTTC
>TRBD1|-|TRBJ1-2|TRBV5-4
CASSSLDRGPALGYTF
TGTGCCAGCAGCTCCCTGGACAGGGGCCCAGCTCTCGGCTACACCTTC
>-|-|TRBJ2-7|TRBV7-9
CASSGAGYEQYF
TGTGCCAGCAGCGGAGCCGGATACGAGCAGTACTTC
>-|few|TRBJ2-5|TRBV27
CASSLSRQGTGETQYF
TGTGCCAGCAGTTTGAGTCGGCAGGGCACGGGAGAGACCCAGTACTTC
>-|-|TRBJ2-5|TRBV7-8
CASSSLGTVPRETQYF
TGTGCCAGCAGTTCACTCGGGACGGTTCCCCGAGAGACCCAGTACTTC
>-|-|TRBJ2-5|TRBV5-4
CASSGGLAPTGETQYF
TGTGCCAGCAGCGGGGGGCTAGCGCCCACCGGGGAGACCCAGTACTTC
>-|-|TRBJ1-2|TRBV2
CAIKQANYGYTF
TGTGCCATAAAACAAGCTAACTATGGCTACACCTTC
>-|-|TRBJ1-4|TRBV27
CASSRLSRTGHEKLFF
TGTGCCAGCAGTCGCCTTTCCCGGACTGGGCATGAAAAACTGTTTTTT
>-|-|TRBJ2-7|TRBV28
CASSFAGYEQYF
TGTGCCAGCAGTTTCGCAGGGTACGAGCAGTACTTC
>-|-|TRBJ2-7|TRBV2
CASSGDTLSSYEQYF
TGTGCCAGCAGTGGCGATACACTGAGCTCCTACGAGCAGTACTTC
>-|-|TRBJ2-7|TRBV10-2
CASSETKYEQYF
TGCGCCAGCAGTGAGACCAAATACGAGCAGTACTTC
>TRBD2|-|TRBJ2-7|TRBV7-8
CASNVAGTNEQYF
TGTGCCAGCAACGTAGCGGGGACCAACGAGCAGTACTTC
>TRBD1|-|TRBJ1-4|TRBV2
CASSPQTGAEKLFF
TGTGCCAGCAGTCCCCAAACAGGGGCGGAAAAACTGTTTTTT
>-|-|TRBJ1-2|TRBV11-2
CASSPTSGGHYGYTF
TGTGCCAGCAGCCCTACCTCCGGCGGTCACTATGGCTACACCTTC
>-|-|TRBJ1-1|TRBV7-9
CASTPNTEAFF
TGTGCCAGCACCCCTAACACTGAAGCTTTCTTT
>-|-|TRBJ1-5|TRBV28
CASSLRDNSNQPQHF
TGTGCCAGCAGTTTGAGGGATAATAGCAATCAGCCCCAGCATTTT
>-|-|TRBJ2-7|TRBV9
CASSVGPGAATYEQYF
TGTGCCAGCAGCGTAGGTCCGGGGGCAGCGACCTACGAGCAGTACTTC